These T cell receptor beta chains were read from a single sample in a study of response to subunit inactivated influenza vaccine. Via MiXCR, TCRdb re-called the RT-PCR reads, giving one row per CDR3 protein. The table has over 400,000 distinct CDR3 sequences, approximately 11% seen once; the top ten hold around 12%. The sample in question was PBMCs from blood, obtained 40 to 50 days after vaccination. The receptor set was obtained from a man in his fifties or sixties who received an inactivated influenza vaccine. CDR3s leave out the opening cysteine and the closing phenylalanine or tryptophan. Each record gives: V gene, CDR3 protein.

>TRBV5-1
ASSEGTAGTEAF
>TRBV11-2
ASSPAPYRGRGPDTQY
>TRBV9
ASSAIEATEAF
>TRBV12-3/TRBV12-4
ASSLNRVGTDTQY
>TRBV12-3/TRBV12-4
ASSSPGQGNRQF
>TRBV20-1
SAGQGAEETQY
>TRBV7-2
ASSFLAGRYNEQF
>TRBV6-1
ASSERGVGYEQY
>TRBV29-1
SAGRELTDTQC
>TRBV7-9
ASSPWTGIDTGELF
>TRBV7-8
ASSLGQEQF
>TRBV4-3
ASSQDTAANYGYT
>TRBV5-5
ASSLGQGGSPVDSPLH
>TRBV4-3
ASSETTGLGKNEQF
>TRBV12-3/TRBV12-4
ASSSPVGAAYYEQY
>TRBV7-9
ASSLGRRDTEKLF
>TRBV24-1
ATSDLDRGWVQF
>TRBV6-5
ASSYSKESINTEAF
>TRBV4-1
ASSQVNPQGTSQETQY
>TRBV7-3
ASSSGQGTYNEQF
>TRBV5-1
ASSPGVRGREKLF
>TRBV6-2/TRBV6-3
ASSYRGPRYEQF
>TRBV7-2
ASRQQGTFTGNTIY
>TRBV7-2
ASSFTGKTTGELF
>TRBV5-1
ASSAGTPNTEAF
>TRBV20-1
SAPREDQPQH
>TRBV11-1
ASSLTQALQETQY
>TRBV5-1
ASSSGLVGNEQF
>TRBV12-3/TRBV12-4
ASMNTGTSDTDTQY
>TRBV29-1
SVEDRLLAGPDTQY
>TRBV6-1
ASSRQASRSYEQY
>TRBV3-1
ASSQEWARRNTEAF
>TRBV5-1
ASSLNLVNEQF
>TRBV7-9
ASSRDRLKSSPLH
>TRBV6-1
ASNPRLTTDTQY
>TRBV5-1
ASSQDTGPGEQY
>TRBV20-1
SAYPSGGFYEQY
>TRBV5-6
ASSLVDRGSEQY
>TRBV5-5
ASSLPRDEQY
>TRBV20-1
SARDYGPEQF